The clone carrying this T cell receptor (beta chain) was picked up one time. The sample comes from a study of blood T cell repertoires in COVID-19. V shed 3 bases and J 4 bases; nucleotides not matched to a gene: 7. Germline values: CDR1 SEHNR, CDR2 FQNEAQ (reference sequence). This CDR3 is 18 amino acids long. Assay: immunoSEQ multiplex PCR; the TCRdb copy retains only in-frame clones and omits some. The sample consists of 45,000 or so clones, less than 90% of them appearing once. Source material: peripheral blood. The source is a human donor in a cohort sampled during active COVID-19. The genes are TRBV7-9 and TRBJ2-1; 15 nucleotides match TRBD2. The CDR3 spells CASSFLRTSGGVYNEQFF. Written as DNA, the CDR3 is TGTGCCAGCAGCTTCCTACGGACTAGCGGGGGGGTGTACAATGAGCAGTTCTTC.